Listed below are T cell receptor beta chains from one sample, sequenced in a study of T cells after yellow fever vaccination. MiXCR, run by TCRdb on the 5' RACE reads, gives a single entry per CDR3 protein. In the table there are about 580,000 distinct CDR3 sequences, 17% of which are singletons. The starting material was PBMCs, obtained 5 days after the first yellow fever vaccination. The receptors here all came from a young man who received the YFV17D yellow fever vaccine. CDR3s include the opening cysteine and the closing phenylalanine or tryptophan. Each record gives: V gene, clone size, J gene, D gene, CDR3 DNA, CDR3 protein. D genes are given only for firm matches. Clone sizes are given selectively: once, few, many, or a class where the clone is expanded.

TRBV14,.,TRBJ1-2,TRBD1,TGTGCCAGCAGCCAATTGGACAGGGGGCCCCTCTATGGCTACACCTTC,CASSQLDRGPLYGYTF
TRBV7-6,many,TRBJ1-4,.,TGTGCCAGCAGCCTAGCCCCTAATGAAAAACTGTTTTTT,CASSLAPNEKLFF
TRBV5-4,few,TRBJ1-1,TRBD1,TGTGCCAGCAGCGCCGGGACAGGGATTAAGAAGGGGACTGAAGCTTTCTTT,CASSAGTGIKKGTEAFF
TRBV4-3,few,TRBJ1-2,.,TGCGCCAGCAGCCCACGCGGGGGGGGGAACTATGGCTACACCTTC,CASSPRGGGNYGYTF
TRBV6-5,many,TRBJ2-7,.,TGTGCCAGCAGTCCAGTGGGGGTGGGAGCCTACGAGCAGTACTTC,CASSPVGVGAYEQYF
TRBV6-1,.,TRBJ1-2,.,TGTGCCAGCAGTCGACAGGTTCGGGTGAACTATGGCTACACCTTC,CASSRQVRVNYGYTF
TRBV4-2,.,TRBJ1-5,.,TGTGCCAGCAGCCAAGGTGGAGCTGGGGATCAGCCCCAGCATTTT,CASSQGGAGDQPQHF
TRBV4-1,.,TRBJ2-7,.,TGCGCCAGCAGCCAAGAAATTTTCGGGACCTACGAGCAGTACTTC,CASSQEIFGTYEQYF
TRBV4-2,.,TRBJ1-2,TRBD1,TGTGCCAGCAGCCAAGGGGTGGACAGGGCTTCTGGCTACACCTTC,CASSQGVDRASGYTF
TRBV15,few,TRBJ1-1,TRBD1,TGTGCCACCAGCAGGGACAGGGGTGGAACTGAAGCTTTCTTT,CATSRDRGGTEAFF
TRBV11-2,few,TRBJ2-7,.,TGTGCCAGCAGCTCATCGATCTCTATATCCTACGAGCAGTACTTC,CASSSSISISYEQYF
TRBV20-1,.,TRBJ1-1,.,TGCAGTGCTAGAGCCCCGCCTGGAAACACTGAAGCTTTCTTT,CSARAPPGNTEAFF
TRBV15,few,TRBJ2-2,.,TGTGCCACCAGCAGAGGGGGGGGGCCCGGAACCGGGGAGCTGTTTTTT,CATSRGGGPGTGELFF
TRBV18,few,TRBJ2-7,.,TGTGCCAGCTCACTTACTTCAGGGGAATTGGACGAGCAGTACTTC,CASSLTSGELDEQYF
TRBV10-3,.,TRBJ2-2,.,TGTGCCATCAGGGAGTCGACAGCCGCCGGGGAGCTGTTTTTT,CAIRESTAAGELFF
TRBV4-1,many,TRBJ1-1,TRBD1,TGCGCCAGCAGCCGGACAGGAGGGAACACTGAAGCTTTCTTT,CASSRTGGNTEAFF
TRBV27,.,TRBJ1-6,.,TGTGCCAGCAGTTTATTCGGGGGATCACCCCTCCACTTT,CASSLFGGSPLHF
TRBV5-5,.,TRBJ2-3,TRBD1,TGTGCCAGCAGCGACCGGGACAGGGGCCCTAAGATCACAGATACGCAGTATTTT,CASSDRDRGPKITDTQYF
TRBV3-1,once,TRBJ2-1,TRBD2,TGTGCCAGCAGCCAAGACGATAGCGGGGGGGCCTACAATGAGCAGTTCTTC,CASSQDDSGGAYNEQFF
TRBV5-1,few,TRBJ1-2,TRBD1,TGCGCCAGCAGCTTGGGGGACAGCCGACTTATTTATGGCTACACCTTC,CASSLGDSRLIYGYTF
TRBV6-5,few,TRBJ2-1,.,TGTGCCAGCAGTTACTCAACGGCCTACAATGAGCAGTTCTTC,CASSYSTAYNEQFF
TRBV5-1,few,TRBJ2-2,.,TGCGCCAGCAGCTTGGACGTGACCGGGGAGCTGTTTTTT,CASSLDVTGELFF
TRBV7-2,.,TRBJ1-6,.,TGTGCCAGCAGCTTATTCCCCTATAATTCACCCCTCCACTTT,CASSLFPYNSPLHF
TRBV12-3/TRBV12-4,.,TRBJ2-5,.,TGTGCCAGCAGTTTAAAGAGCCCGGGGCGGCAAGAGACCCAGTACTTC,CASSLKSPGRQETQYF
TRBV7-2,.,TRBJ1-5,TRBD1,TGTGCCAGCAGCCTACAGGGGCGGGACAATCAGCCCCAGCATTTT,CASSLQGRDNQPQHF
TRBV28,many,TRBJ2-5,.,TGTGCCAGCAGCCCCACATCCCCGGGGGAGACCCAGTACTTC,CASSPTSPGETQYF
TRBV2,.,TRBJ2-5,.,TGTGCCAGCAGCGTGGAATACCAAGAGACCCAGTACTTC,CASSVEYQETQYF
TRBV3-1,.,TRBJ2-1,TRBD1,TGTGCCAGCAGCCAAGGGACAGGGGGACTCCGGGAGCAGTTCTTC,CASSQGTGGLREQFF
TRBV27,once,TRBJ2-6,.,TGTGCCAGCAGTTTACTGGGTGCCTCTGGGGCCAACGTCCTGACTTTC,CASSLLGASGANVLTF
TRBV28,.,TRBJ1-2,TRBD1,TGTGCCAGCCTCGACAGGGCGCCAGGGGGCTACACCTTC,CASLDRAPGGYTF
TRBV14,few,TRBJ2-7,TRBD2,TGTGCCAGCAGCCCCGGGGGGGACGAGCAGTACTTC,CASSPGGDEQYF
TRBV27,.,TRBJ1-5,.,TGTGCCAGCAGTTTCTCGGTTCGGGGCAGGGCCAATCAGCCCCAGCATTTT,CASSFSVRGRANQPQHF
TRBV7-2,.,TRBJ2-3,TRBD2,TGTGCCAGCAGCTTAACTCCGGCGCGGGGGGGCCCCGATACGCAGTATTTT,CASSLTPARGGPDTQYF
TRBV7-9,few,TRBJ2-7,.,TGTGCCAGCACCGTCCTCTCGGGCGAGCAGTACTTC,CASTVLSGEQYF
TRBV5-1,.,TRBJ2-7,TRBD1,TGCGCCAGCATGCTTACAGGGGGAGGCGAGCAGTACTTC,CASMLTGGGEQYF
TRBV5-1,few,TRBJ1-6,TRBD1,TGCGCCAGCAGCTCCACCGGGACAGCGTATAATTCACCCCTCCACTTT,CASSSTGTAYNSPLHF
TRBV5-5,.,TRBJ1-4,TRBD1,TGTGCCAGCAGCGAGAACGACAGGGCTAATGAAAAACTGTTTTTT,CASSENDRANEKLFF
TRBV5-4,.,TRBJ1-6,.,TGTGCCAGCAGCAGTGGGACAAGCATAAATTCACCCCTCCACTTT,CASSSGTSINSPLHF
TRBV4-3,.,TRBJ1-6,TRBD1,TGCGCCAGCAGCCAGGAGGACAGGGACAATTCACCCCTCCACTTT,CASSQEDRDNSPLHF
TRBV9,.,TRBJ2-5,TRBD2,TGTGCCAGCAGCGTAGGTTTGACTAGCCCTGAAGAGACCCAGTACTTC,CASSVGLTSPEETQYF
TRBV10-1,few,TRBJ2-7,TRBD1,TGCGCCAGCGGGACAGGGGACAGCCCTGAGCAGTACTTC,CASGTGDSPEQYF
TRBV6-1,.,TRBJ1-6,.,TGTGCCAGCAGGTTCGGGACCGAGAATTCACCCCTCCACTTT,CASRFGTENSPLHF
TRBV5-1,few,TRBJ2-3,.,TGCGCCAGCAGCTTGGAGACCCCCCGGGGCGCAGATACGCAGTATTTT,CASSLETPRGADTQYF
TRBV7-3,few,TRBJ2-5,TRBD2,TGTGCCAGCAGCCGGAGTAGCGGGACTCGGGAGACCCAGTACTTC,CASSRSSGTRETQYF
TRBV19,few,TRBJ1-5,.,TGTGCCAGTAGTTGGGGGGCGAGTCAGCCCCAGCATTTT,CASSWGASQPQHF
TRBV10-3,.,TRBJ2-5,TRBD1,TGTGCCATCAGTGAGTCGGACAGGGACCGTAGGCACCAAGAGACCCAGTACTTC,CAISESDRDRRHQETQYF
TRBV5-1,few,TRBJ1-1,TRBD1,TGCGCCAGCAGCTTGGTGCCAGGGGGCATAGACACTGAAGCTTTCTTT,CASSLVPGGIDTEAFF
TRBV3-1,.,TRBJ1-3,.,TGTGCCAGCCGAACTGTGAACTCTGGAAACACCATATATTTT,CASRTVNSGNTIYF
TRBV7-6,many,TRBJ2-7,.,TGTGCCAGCAGCCCCAAGGCAGGGCCCTACGAGCAGTACTTC,CASSPKAGPYEQYF
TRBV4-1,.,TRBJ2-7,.,TGCGCCAGCAGCCAAGATCGCGGGCGGACCCTTGAGTACTTC,CASSQDRGRTLEYF
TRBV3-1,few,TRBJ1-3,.,TGTGCCACCGACTGTTTTGGGGAGGACCCCTCTGGAAACACCATATATTTT,CATDCFGEDPSGNTIYF
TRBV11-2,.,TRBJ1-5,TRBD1,TGTGCCAGCAGCTTAGGGACAGGGGTAGGTCAGCCCCAGCATTTT,CASSLGTGVGQPQHF
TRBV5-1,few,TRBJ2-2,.,TGCGCCAGCAGCGGGGTCAGGGAGGTCGGGGAGCTGTTTTTT,CASSGVREVGELFF
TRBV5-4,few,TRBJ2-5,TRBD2,TGTGCCAGCAGCCCCTTGACTAGCGGGGTGGAAGAGACCCAGTACTTC,CASSPLTSGVEETQYF
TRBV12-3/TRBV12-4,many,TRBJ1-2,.,TGTGCCAGCAGTTTGGCTTCGGCTAACTATGGCTACACCTTC,CASSLASANYGYTF